Listed below are T cell receptor beta chains from one sample, sequenced in a study of blood T cells in healthy people across ages. TCRdb reprocessed the 5' RACE reads via MiXCR and lists one record per CDR3 protein. This sample has roughly 1.4 million distinct CDR3 sequences; 59% occur once, and the top ten carry roughly 6.3%. Sequencing input: blood. These receptors were obtained from a man aged 18 to 30 in good health. Each CDR3 is given with its conserved first and last residue. A D gene is named only where the DNA matches it firmly. Where a row states a size, it is once, few, many or the class of an expanded clone; other rows omit it.

D	V	J	size	CDR3	DNA
-	TRBV20-1	TRBJ2-7	-	CSARDLAVPYEQYF	TGCAGTGCTAGAGATCTCGCGGTACCCTACGAGCAGTACTTC
-	TRBV28	TRBJ1-6	-	CASISPGGNSPLHF	TGTGCCAGCATCTCTCCCGGGGGTAATTCACCCCTCCACTTT
-	TRBV2	TRBJ1-5	-	CASSEDLIGPQHF	TGTGCCAGCAGTGAAGACCTCATAGGGCCCCAGCATTTT
TRBD1	TRBV29-1	TRBJ2-3	-	CSVGTGATDTQYF	TGCAGCGTTGGGACAGGGGCCACAGATACGCAGTATTTT
-	TRBV7-6	TRBJ1-1	-	CASTMGVTTEAFF	TGTGCCAGCACCATGGGTGTAACCACTGAAGCTTTCTTT
-	TRBV12-3/TRBV12-4	TRBJ2-7	-	CASSLTTVTYEQYF	TGTGCCAGCAGTCTTACCACGGTGACCTACGAGCAGTACTTC
-	TRBV7-9	TRBJ2-4	-	CASSLVAEGIQYF	TGTGCCAGCAGCTTAGTGGCAGAAGGCATTCAGTACTTC
TRBD1	TRBV20-1	TRBJ2-1	few	CSASGTGISEQFF	TGCAGTGCTAGCGGGACAGGGATTAGTGAGCAGTTCTTC
TRBD1	TRBV29-1	TRBJ1-1	-	CSAALTDRDDTEAFF	TGCAGCGCCGCCCTTACGGACAGGGATGACACTGAAGCTTTCTTT
TRBD2	TRBV7-2	TRBJ2-7	-	CASSPYPGGGAYEQYF	TGTGCCAGCAGCCCCTATCCGGGCGGGGGGGCCTACGAGCAGTACTTC
TRBD1	TRBV20-1	TRBJ1-5	-	CSARHRGFGNQPQHF	TGCAGTGCTAGACACAGGGGGTTTGGCAATCAGCCCCAGCATTTT
-	TRBV20-1	TRBJ1-2	few	CSARRGGDGYTF	TGCAGTGCCCGGAGGGGCGGCGATGGCTACACCTTC
-	TRBV28	TRBJ1-1	-	CASSGTAKWEAFF	TGTGCCAGCAGTGGGACGGCCAAATGGGAAGCTTTCTTT
-	TRBV29-1	TRBJ2-7	-	CSFLLQETYEQYF	TGCAGCTTTCTCCTACAGGAGACCTACGAGCAGTACTTC
TRBD2	TRBV3-1	TRBJ2-1	-	CASSQITSGGQFF	TGTGCCAGCAGCCAGATCACAAGCGGGGGACAGTTCTTC
-	TRBV7-9	TRBJ1-2	once	CASSLVRGRGDGYTF	TGTGCCAGCAGCTTAGTACGAGGCCGGGGAGATGGCTACACCTTC
TRBD1	TRBV11-3	TRBJ1-1	-	CASSQGVANTEAFF	TGTGCCAGCAGCCAGGGGGTCGCGAACACTGAAGCTTTCTTT
TRBD2	TRBV20-1	TRBJ2-7	-	CSARSGLAGYEQYF	TGCAGTGCTAGATCAGGACTAGCGGGGTACGAGCAGTACTTC
-	TRBV29-1	TRBJ1-4	-	CSVEMGTNEKLFF	TGCAGCGTTGAAATGGGTACGAATGAAAAACTGTTTTTT
-	TRBV7-2	TRBJ2-1	-	CASSLVPVSYNEQFF	TGTGCCAGCAGCTTAGTTCCTGTTTCCTACAATGAGCAGTTCTTC
-	TRBV10-3	TRBJ2-7	-	CAIRHMGGPTNEQYF	TGTGCCATCAGACATATGGGAGGCCCCACCAATGAGCAGTACTTC
TRBD2	TRBV20-1	TRBJ2-5	-	CSAKARGVWLETQYF	TGCAGTGCTAAGGCGCGGGGGGTCTGGTTAGAGACCCAGTACTTC
TRBD1	TRBV4-1	TRBJ2-7	-	CASSQEQRTATGDSYEQYF	TGCGCCAGCAGCCAAGAGCAGAGGACTGCGACAGGGGACTCCTACGAGCAGTACTTC
-	TRBV4-1	TRBJ1-5	few	CASSQVVGSGQPQHF	TGCGCCAGCAGCCAAGTCGTGGGGTCAGGTCAGCCCCAGCATTTT
TRBD2	TRBV4-1	TRBJ2-7	-	CASSHKTSTYEQYF	TGCGCCAGCAGCCATAAGACTAGCACCTACGAGCAGTACTTC
TRBD1	TRBV20-1	TRBJ2-5	few	CSATTPGQPETQYF	TGCAGTGCAACTACCCCGGGACAGCCAGAGACCCAGTACTTC
TRBD1	TRBV7-7	TRBJ2-1	-	CASSLGTMGQGLYNEQFF	TGTGCTAGCAGCTTAGGGACTATGGGACAGGGGCTTTACAATGAGCAGTTCTTC
-	TRBV6-5	TRBJ2-1	-	CASSSHPGSDEQFF	TGTGCCAGCAGTTCCCATCCAGGTTCCGATGAGCAGTTCTTC
-	TRBV29-1	TRBJ2-6	few	CSVKFAGANVLTF	TGCAGCGTTAAGTTTGCCGGGGCCAACGTCCTGACTTTC
-	TRBV20-1	TRBJ2-5	-	CSARDPRPKSGETQYF	TGCAGTGCTAGAGATCCCCGACCTAAAAGCGGAGAGACCCAGTACTTC
-	TRBV2	TRBJ1-5	-	CASKRGGQPQHF	TGTGCCAGCAAAAGGGGTGGTCAGCCCCAGCATTTT
-	TRBV7-7	TRBJ2-2	-	CASSPPGPTGELFF	TGTGCTAGCAGCCCCCCGGGACCCACCGGGGAGCTGTTTTTT
-	TRBV10-3	TRBJ2-6	-	CAFLNYQSGANVLTF	TGTGCTTTCTTGAACTACCAATCTGGGGCCAACGTCCTGACTTTC
-	TRBV5-1	TRBJ2-1	-	CASRSGPPYNEQFF	TGCGCCAGCAGGAGCGGTCCCCCCTACAATGAGCAGTTCTTC
TRBD1	TRBV7-2	TRBJ2-5	-	CASSSVDRGGETQYF	TGTGCCAGCAGCTCCGTCGACAGGGGTGGAGAGACCCAGTACTTC
-	TRBV20-1	TRBJ1-1	once	CSARDGGTMNTEAFF	TGCAGTGCTAGAGATGGCGGGACGATGAACACTGAAGCTTTCTTT
-	TRBV29-1	TRBJ2-3	few	CSVEPIRPDTQYF	TGCAGCGTTGAACCGATCAGACCAGATACGCAGTATTTT
-	TRBV20-1	TRBJ2-1	-	CSALRQSVDSYNEQFF	TGCAGTGCTCTACGACAGTCAGTGGACTCATACAATGAGCAGTTCTTC
-	TRBV4-3	TRBJ2-5	-	CASSRLAREGETQYF	TGCGCCAGCAGCCGCCTGGCACGGGAAGGAGAGACCCAGTACTTC
-	TRBV2	TRBJ1-2	-	CASSEGYLLQYGYTF	TGTGCCAGCAGTGAAGGCTACCTATTACAGTATGGCTACACCTTC
-	TRBV20-1	TRBJ1-4	-	CSATDRGEPWGKLFF	TGCAGTGCTACGGACCGGGGAGAGCCTTGGGGAAAACTGTTTTTT
-	TRBV10-3	TRBJ2-1	-	CAISENTDYQNEQFF	TGTGCCATCAGTGAGAACACGGACTACCAAAATGAGCAGTTCTTC
-	TRBV4-1	TRBJ2-7	once	CASSQRNEYEQYF	TGCGCCAGCAGCCAACGGAACGAATACGAGCAGTACTTC
TRBD1	TRBV12-3/TRBV12-4	TRBJ1-2	-	CASSSPGQGALGYTF	TGTGCCAGCAGTTCCCCCGGACAGGGGGCTTTGGGCTACACCTTC
TRBD2	TRBV7-2	TRBJ2-1	-	CASSARTSGRDNEQFF	TGTGCCAGCAGCGCTCGGACTAGCGGGAGGGACAATGAGCAGTTCTTC
-	TRBV28	TRBJ2-5	-	CASSFWRRGETQYF	TGTGCCAGCAGTTTCTGGCGGAGGGGGGAGACCCAGTACTTC
TRBD2	TRBV20-1	TRBJ2-1	-	CSALSGRGSYNEQFF	TGCAGTGCCCTTAGCGGGAGGGGTTCCTACAATGAGCAGTTCTTC
TRBD2	TRBV6-2/TRBV6-3	TRBJ2-1	few	CASSLGSGGGGEQFF	TGTGCCAGCAGCCTCGGGAGCGGGGGAGGGGGTGAGCAGTTCTTC